The present T cell receptor beta chain was sequenced within a study of blood T cells in healthy people across ages. Using a J-beta primer mix together with a sample-barcoded 5' primer, a second PCR was run for about 6 to 11 cycles. MiXCR was run by TCRdb on the 5' RACE reads, yielding one entry per CDR3 protein. The data hold about 380,000 distinct CDR3 sequences, with about half observed a single time. The CDR3 consists of 14 residues. Germline values: CDR1 SGHRS, CDR2 YFSETQ. V dropped 7 bases and J dropped 7 bases, with 15 bases sitting between them. This clonotype was obtained from a man between 60 and 70 years old in good health. This chain uses TRBV5-1 with TRBJ1-6, with TRBD1 as a possible D gene (5 bases). The sequenced sample consisted of blood. The CDR3 protein is CASGMRGPNSPLHF. CDR3 nucleotides: TGCGCCAGCGGGATGAGGGGCCCGAATTCACCCCTCCACTTT.